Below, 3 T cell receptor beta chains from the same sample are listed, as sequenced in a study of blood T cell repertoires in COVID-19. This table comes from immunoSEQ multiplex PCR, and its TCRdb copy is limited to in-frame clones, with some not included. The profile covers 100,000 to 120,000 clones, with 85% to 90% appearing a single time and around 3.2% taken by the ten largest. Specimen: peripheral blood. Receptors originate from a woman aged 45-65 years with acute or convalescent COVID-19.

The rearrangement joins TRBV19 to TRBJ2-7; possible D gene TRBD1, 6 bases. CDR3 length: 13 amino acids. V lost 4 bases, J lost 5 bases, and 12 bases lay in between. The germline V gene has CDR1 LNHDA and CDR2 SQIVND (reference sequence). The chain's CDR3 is CASSKSGEHEQYF. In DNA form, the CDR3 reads TGTGCCAGTAGTAAGTCAGGGGAGCACGAGCAGTACTTC.

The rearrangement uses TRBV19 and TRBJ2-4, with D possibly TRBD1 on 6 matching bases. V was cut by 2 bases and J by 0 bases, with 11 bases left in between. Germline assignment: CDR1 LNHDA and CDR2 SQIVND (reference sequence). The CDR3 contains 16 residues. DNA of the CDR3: TGTGCCAGTAGTATAACCAGGGGTCTAGCCAAAAACATTCAGTACTTC. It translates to CASSITRGLAKNIQYF.

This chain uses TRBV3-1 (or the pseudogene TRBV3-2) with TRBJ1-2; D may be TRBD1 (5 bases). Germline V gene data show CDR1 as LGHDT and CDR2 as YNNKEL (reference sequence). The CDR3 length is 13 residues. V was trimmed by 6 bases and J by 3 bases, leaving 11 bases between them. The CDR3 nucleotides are TGTGCCAGCAGGGGGGGGTTGGACTATGGCTACACCTTC. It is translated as CASRGGLDYGYTF.